This T cell receptor beta chain was captured in a study of blood T cell repertoires in COVID-19. Study-level information: PBMCs, B-cell-depleted T cells, or T cells provided the cDNA or gDNA that made up the material.

Profiling relied on immunoSEQ multiplex PCR, and the TCRdb table lists in-frame clones only, not all of them. This sample has some 370,000 clones; 90% occur once, and the top ten carry 6.5% to 7%. The CDR3 is 15 residues long. Germline V gives CDR1 SGHTA, CDR2 FQGNSA. V was cut by 5 bases and J by 9 bases, with 20 bases left in between. The sample consisted of peripheral blood. This sequence joins TRBV7-2 and TRBJ1-5; maybe TRBD1 (6 bases). This receptor was obtained from a man in his late teens or twenties with active or convalescent COVID-19. This CDR3 is CASSLYPGTMGPQHF. The DNA of the CDR3 is TGTGCCAGCAGCCTCTACCCCGGGACAATGGGGCCCCAGCATTTT.